The 27 T cell receptor beta chains below all came from one sample that was sequenced in a study of T cell changes during pregnancy in multiple sclerosis. The repertoire was sequenced with immunoSEQ multiplex PCR; TCRdb's copy has only in-frame clones and lacks some. The sample yields about 52,000 clones, 90% to 95% seen once. The material sequenced was CD4+ T cells from peripheral blood mononuclear cells, taken before pregnancy. The receptors derive from a female donor with multiple sclerosis, enrolled in a pregnancy study.

The V gene is TRBV29-1, the J gene TRBJ1-5, with a possible D match to TRBD1 (6 bases). Per germline, CDR1 SQVTM and CDR2 ANQGSEA. CDR3 length equals 14 residues. The V gene lost 2 bases and the J gene lost 0 bases, with 8 bases spanning the gap. CDR3 nucleotide sequence: TGCAGCGTTGAAACAGGGAATAGCAATCAGCCCCAGCATTTT. Translation: CSVETGNSNQPQHF. The entire variable domain, with the rest obtained from reference TRBV29-1 and TRBJ1-5, is as follows: SAVISQKPSRDICQRGTSLTIQCQVDSQVTMMFWYRQQPGQSLTLIATANQGSEATYESGFVIDKFPISRPNLTFSTLTVSNMSPEDSSIYLCSVETGNSNQPQHFGDGTRLSIL.

Here the CDR3 reads CASSLDRRTLNNEQFF. The DNA for the CDR3 is TGTGCCAGCAGCTTGGATCGTAGGACACTGAACAATGAGCAGTTCTTC. The rearrangement joins TRBV5-5 to TRBJ2-1; maybe TRBD1 (5 bases). Germline CDR1 is SGHKS and CDR2 is YYEKEE (reference sequence). The CDR3 contains 16 residues. V lost 0 bases and J 5 bases, leaving 15 bases between the germline ends.

The V call is TRBV18, the J call TRBJ2-5, with 11 bases matching TRBD2. Germline CDR1 reads KGHSH; CDR2 reads LQKENI. The CDR3 spans 17 residues. V dropped 0 bases and J dropped 5; count of bases not matched to a gene: 8. The CDR3 here is CASSPPYSGRARETQYF. CDR3 nucleotide sequence: TGTGCCAGCTCACCACCCTATAGCGGGAGGGCCCGGGAGACCCAGTACTTC.

The CDR3 DNA reads TGTGCCAGCAGCTACGGGACTAGCGGGATCCCGCCAGGCACAGATACGCAGTATTTT. The encoded protein is CASSYGTSGIPPGTDTQYF. The chain links TRBV13 to TRBJ2-3, with 13 nucleotides matching TRBD2. J lost 1 base, V lost 4 bases, and 11 bases had no gene match. The CDR3 consists of 19 residues. The germline V gene has CDR1 PRHDT and CDR2 FYEKMQ (reference sequence).

This clone showed up just once. The V call is TRBV5-1, the J call TRBJ2-3; weak D call: TRBD1 (6 bases). Germline V lookup: CDR1 SGHRS, CDR2 YFSETQ. Deletions cut 0 bases from V and 3 bases from J, with 8 bases between. This CDR3 is built from 14 residues. In DNA form, the CDR3 reads TGCGCCAGCAGCTTGGCCCAGGGGACAGATACGCAGTATTTT. This translates into CASSLAQGTDTQYF.

The V call is TRBV19, the J call TRBJ1-2; 7 bases align to TRBD1. This CDR3 comprises 13 residues. The J segment lost 8 bases and the V segment lost 5 bases, leaving 8 bases of the junction unmatched. Germline-derived CDR1 and CDR2 are LNHDA and SQIVND (reference sequence). The CDR3 coding sequence is TGTGCCAGTAGTTTCAATGACAGGGAAGGCTACACCTTC. Its protein product is CASSFNDREGYTF.

The V and J genes are TRBV10-3 and TRBJ2-5; TRBD2 agrees at 9 bases. CDR3 size: 14 residues. Germline CDR1 ENHRY, CDR2 SYGVKD. V lost 7 bases, J lost 0 bases, and 3 bases stayed unmatched. This CDR3 is CAIKASGDQETQYF. The CDR3 nucleotides read TGTGCCATCAAGGCTAGCGGGGACCAAGAGACCCAGTACTTC.

About this clone itself: Germline is not matched at one junction end, which may reflect a read error. The CDR3 DNA follows: TGTGCCAGCCACGGGGGGACCTTGGACTTC. Protein product: CASHGGTLDF. The V and J genes are TRBV6-1 and TRBJ1-2, with D possibly TRBD1 on 5 matching bases. The CDR3 sequence is 10 residues long. Germline CDR1 MNHNS, CDR2 SASEGT.

In its sample, this clone was seen a few times. The chain combines TRBV30 with TRBJ1-5, with D possibly matching TRBD1 (5 bases). The length of the CDR3 is 13 residues. Germline CDR1 GTSNPN, CDR2 SVGIG (reference sequence). V lost 3 bases and J lost 1, with 7 bases in between. The CDR3 bases are TGTGCCTGGAGCGGGGGAAGCAATCAGCCCCAGCATTTT. It codes for CAWSGGSNQPQHF.

The chain joins TRBV28 to TRBJ1-2, with D hard to call. CDR3 size: 13 residues. Trimming stripped 7 bases from V and 8 bases from J, with 17 bases between. From germline, CDR1 is MDHEN and CDR2 SYDVKM. The CDR3 loop is CASIGMGGEGYTF. The CDR3 bases are TGTGCCAGCATCGGGATGGGAGGTGAGGGCTACACCTTC.

The CDR3 reads CASSEGRLAETQYF. In DNA, the CDR3 is TGTGCCAGCAGTGAGGGGCGTCTGGCCGAGACCCAGTACTTC. The chain employs TRBV2 and TRBJ2-5, with a weak D call TRBD1 (5 bases). CDR3 size: 14 residues. Germline loops: CDR1 SNHLY, CDR2 FYNNEI. The V gene lost 3 bases and the J gene lost 5 bases, with 13 bases spanning the gap.

J is TRBJ1-2 and V is TRBV14, with unresolved D. Germline lookup yields CDR1 SGHDN and CDR2 FVKESK. The CDR3 is 15 amino acids. The ends were cut back, 0 bases at V and 8 bases at J, with 16 bases in the middle. CDR3 region: CASSQDYWQVGGYTF. The CDR3 coding sequence is TGTGCCAGCAGCCAAGATTATTGGCAGGTTGGCGGCTACACCTTC. Looking up the rest from reference TRBV14 and TRBJ1-2 gives the full variable domain: EAGVTQFPSHSVIEKGQTVTLRCDPISGHDNLYWYRRVMGKEIKFLLHFVKESKQDESGMPNNRFLAERTGGTYSTLKVQPAELEDSGVYFCASSQDYWQVGGYTFGSGTRLTVV.

The chain joins TRBV7-6 to TRBJ2-7, with 14 bases aligning to TRBD2. Germline V gene sequence: CDR1 SGHVS, CDR2 FNYEAQ. The CDR3 runs 17 residues. V was clipped by 0 bases and J by 3 bases; unmatched bases: 4. In DNA, the CDR3 is TGTGCCAGCAGCTTAGCGGCCGGACTAGCGGGAGGCTACGAGCAGTACTTC. As protein: CASSLAAGLAGGYEQYF.

The gene calls are TRBV11-2 and TRBJ2-1, with D perhaps matching TRBD1 (5 bases). Germline values: CDR1 SGHAT, CDR2 FQNNGV. This CDR3 region has 16 residues. The V and J ends lost 0 bases and 8 bases respectively, with 17 bases between them. The CDR3 is CASSLEGRRIGYEQFF. The CDR3 DNA sequence: TGTGCCAGCAGCTTAGAGGGGCGCCGGATTGGTTATGAGCAGTTCTTC.

V usage is TRBV4-1 and J usage is TRBJ2-7, with 7 bases identical to TRBD1. The CDR3 length is 14 residues. Germline CDR1 reads MGHRA; CDR2 reads YSYEKL. Trimming took 4 bases from V and 3 from J; bases not matched to a gene: 6. The CDR3 spells CASSPGQARYEQYF. CDR3 sequence (DNA): TGCGCCAGCAGCCCTGGACAGGCGCGCTACGAGCAGTACTTC.

The genes are TRBV27 and TRBJ1-5, with D uncertain. The CDR3 consists of 16 residues. The V and J ends lost 0 bases and 6 bases respectively, with 15 bases between them. Germline CDR1 is MNHEY and CDR2 is SMNVEV (reference sequence). The DNA of the CDR3 is TGTGCCAGCAGTTTATCGGCCTCCGGGGTGACTCAGCCCCAGCATTTT. This translates into CASSLSASGVTQPQHF.

This clone was seen a few times. V and J are TRBV11-3 and TRBJ2-5; D gene unclear. The CDR3 covers 13 residues. Germline V gene lookup returns CDR1 SGHNT and CDR2 YENEEA. The germline V and J ends were trimmed by 3 bases and 0 bases, with 5 bases remaining between them. The CDR3, as DNA: TGTGCCAGCAGCTTGACATACCAAGAGACCCAGTACTTC. This gives the protein CASSLTYQETQYF. The complete variable domain, with remaining parts taken from reference TRBV11-3 and TRBJ2-5, reads EAGVVQSPRYKIIEKKQPVAFWCNPISGHNTLYWYLQNLGQGPELLIRYENEEAVDDSQLPKDRFSAERLKGVDSTLKIQPAELGDSAVYLCASSLTYQETQYFGPGTRLLVL.

The chain couples TRBV11-2 to TRBJ1-1; maybe TRBD1 (6 bases). The CDR3 loop spans 13 amino acids. Trimming left V 3 bases short and J 7 bases short, with 12 bases between. Germline CDR1 reads SGHAT; CDR2 reads FQNNGV. CDR3 sequence (DNA): TGTGCCAGCAGCTTGGGGGGAGGGGGTGAAGCTTTCTTT. Translating it yields CASSLGGGGEAFF.

This clone has just one count. The chain joins TRBV5-1 to TRBJ1-1; D may be TRBD1 (6 bases). Germline V gives CDR1 SGHRS, CDR2 YFSETQ. The CDR3 has 15 residues. Trimming cost V 2 bases and J 0 bases, with 11 bases left between them. CDR3 in DNA: TGCGCCAGCAGCTTTTCGACAGGAATGAACACTGAAGCTTTCTTT. Amino acids: CASSFSTGMNTEAFF.

Details on this clone: In the same sample, other DNA sequences code for this CDR3. The gene calls are TRBV30 and TRBJ2-1; 9 positions agree with TRBD1. Germline V CDR1 and CDR2: GTSNPN, SVGIG (reference sequence). The CDR3 extends over 14 amino acids. The ends lost 4 bases at V and 4 bases at J; junction bases unmatched: 5. The CDR3 is CAWNTGTGYNEQFF. The CDR3 nucleotides read TGTGCCTGGAATACCGGGACAGGGTACAATGAGCAGTTCTTC.

This chain uses TRBV11-3 with TRBJ1-2; 10 bases agree with TRBD1. J lost 0 bases, V lost 4 bases, and 5 bases had no gene match. The CDR3 sequence is 16 residues long. Germline lookup yields CDR1 SGHNT and CDR2 YENEEA. CDR3 nucleotide sequence: TGTGCCAGCAGCTCCCGGGACAGGGGAGCTAACTATGGCTACACCTTC. Translation gives CASSSRDRGANYGYTF.

The chain combines TRBV7-3 with TRBJ2-2; D is undetermined. In germline, CDR1 is SGHTA, CDR2 FQGTGA. This CDR3 region has 13 residues. V was cut by 1 base and J by 7 bases, with 7 bases left in between. The CDR3 protein is CASSLNSIGELFF. The CDR3 region has the DNA TGTGCCAGCAGCTTAAATAGCATCGGGGAGCTGTTTTTT.

This chain links TRBV19 with TRBJ1-1; 9 nucleotides agree with TRBD1. Germline CDR1 LNHDA, CDR2 SQIVND (reference sequence). The V and J ends lost 7 bases and 4 bases, in that order; junction bases with no gene match: 7. The CDR3 consists of 14 residues. CDR3 sequence (DNA): TGTGCCAGTACCAAACCGGGACAGGGCACTGAAGCTTTCTTT. Translation gives CASTKPGQGTEAFF.

V is TRBV28 and J is TRBJ1-5; tentatively, D is TRBD1 (5 bases). Germline CDR1 MDHEN, CDR2 SYDVKM. The CDR3 runs to 16 residues. Trimming cost V 6 bases and J 1 base, with 16 bases left between them. CDR3 nucleotide sequence: TGTGCCAGCAGCCCCTTGCGTGGGGCAAGCAATCAGCCCCAGCATTTT. Translation gives CASSPLRGASNQPQHF.

The chain carries TRBV2 and TRBJ2-4; 10 bases align to TRBD1. J gave up 1 base and V 6 bases, and 9 bases lay outside the gene matches. In germline, CDR1 is SNHLY, CDR2 FYNNEI. The CDR3 runs 17 residues. DNA for the CDR3: TGTGCCAGCAGAACGGGACAGGGGCTCAGGGCCAAAAACATTCAGTACTTC. Translation: CASRTGQGLRAKNIQYF.

V gene TRBV7-8 combines with J gene TRBJ2-5; possible D gene TRBD2, 5 bases. The ends were cut back, 2 bases at V and 6 bases at J, with 13 bases in the middle. CDR1 and CDR2 (germline): SGHVS, FQNEAQ. The CDR3 length is 14 residues. The CDR3 DNA reads as TGTGCCAGCAGCTTATCAGCGGCCCACAAGACCCAGTACTTC. As protein: CASSLSAAHKTQYF.

The chain recombines TRBV7-6 with TRBJ2-1; D uncertain. The germline V and J ends were trimmed by 3 bases and 6 bases, with 6 bases remaining between them. The CDR3 covers 12 residues. CDR1 and CDR2 from the germline V gene are SGHVS and FNYEAQ. The CDR3 region has the DNA TGTGCCAGCAGCTTTAGTCCCAATGAGCAGTTCTTC. Protein product: CASSFSPNEQFF.